This T cell receptor beta chain was sequenced in a study of T cells in Graves' hyperthyroidism and ophthalmopathy. Amplified TCR beta CDR3 regions came from RNA transcripts. The HTBI primer set was used in a first-round RT-PCR of the TCR CDR3. TCRdb analysed the multiplex PCR reads with MiXCR anew, one entry per CDR3 protein. The sample has more than 500,000 distinct CDR3 sequences, 12% to 15% seen once. From germline, CDR1 is SEHNR and CDR2 FQNEAQ (reference sequence). This CDR3 comprises 15 residues. J was trimmed by 3 bases and V by 5 bases; bases with no gene match: 6. What was sequenced was blood. The TCR sequence derives from a woman in her thirties or forties with Graves' hyperthyroidism. The chain carries TRBV7-9 and TRBJ1-4, with TRBD1 matching over 7 bases. The CDR3 coding sequence is TGTGCCAGCAGCGCCGACAGGGCGGCTAATGAAAAACTGTTTTTT. Translating it yields CASSADRAANEKLFF.